The present entry profiles one TCR beta chain with its context. Its antigen is not identified. Exclusion criteria comprised uncontrolled infection, other autoimmune disease, pregnancy or lactation. Fresh 10 ml peripheral blood yielded PBMCs. This entry belongs to a study of T cells in Graves' hyperthyroidism and ophthalmopathy. General study points: Most thyroid clonotypes with frequency above 0.001 were detected in blood.

Researchers amplified the TCR beta CDR3 regions from RNA transcripts. The HTBI primer set was used in a first-round RT-PCR of the TCR CDR3. MiXCR, run by TCRdb on the multiplex PCR reads, gives a single entry per CDR3 protein. The sample yields about 59,000 distinct CDR3 sequences, 53% seen once. The sequenced sample consisted of blood. This TCR came from a woman aged 55-69 years with Graves' ophthalmopathy.

The chain's CDR3 is CASSFWTGNSYEQYF. In DNA form, the CDR3 reads TGTGCCAGCAGCTTTTGGACAGGGAACTCCTACGAGCAGTACTTC. The chain couples TRBV5-8 to TRBJ2-7, with 8 bases identical to TRBD1. This CDR3 has 15 amino acids. The J segment lost 0 bases and the V segment lost 2 bases, leaving 4 bases of the junction unmatched. Per germline, CDR1 SGHTS and CDR2 YDEGEE.